A single sample gave rise to the 22 T cell receptor beta chains below, sequenced in a study of T cell clonotyping in hematopoietic cell transplantation. The data were produced by immunoSEQ multiplex PCR, yet TCRdb's version contains in-frame clones alone and is incomplete. The sample includes about 41,000 clones, 85% of them seen just once. The time point is: recipient sample about 28 days before transplant, after cytoreduction. The specimen comprised peripheral blood mononuclear cells, sampled before stem cell transplant. The receptors were gathered from a man in his 60s with acute myeloid leukemia. Some clones in this sample may be carry-over from other donors' samples.

The gene calls are TRBV9 and TRBJ1-6; the D is unclear. The germline gives CDR1 SGDLS, CDR2 YYNGEE. The CDR3 runs to 14 residues. V lost 4 bases to trimming and J lost 7 bases, with 12 bases between them. CDR3 in amino acids: CASSPSVENSPLHF. The DNA for the CDR3 is TGTGCCAGCAGCCCCTCGGTGGAGAATTCACCCCTCCACTTT. The full variable domain, with the rest looked up from reference TRBV9 and TRBJ1-6, is DSGVTQTPKHLITATGQRVTLRCSPRSGDLSVYWYQQSLDQGLQFLIQYYNGEERAKGNILERFSAQQFPDLHSELNLSSLELGDSALYFCASSPSVENSPLHFGNGTRLTVT.

The chain is built from TRBV7-3 and TRBJ2-7; the match to TRBD1 covers 7 bases. The CDR3 runs to 14 residues. V trimming: 5 bases; J trimming: 3 bases; junction bases outside the gene matches: 7. Germline-derived CDR1 and CDR2 are SGHTA and FQGTGA. The CDR3 bases are TGTGCCAGCAGCCCCCGGGACAGTAGCTACGAGCAGTACTTC. This encodes CASSPRDSSYEQYF.

Only one count was recorded for this clone. The V call is TRBV5-6, the J call TRBJ2-7, with D tentatively TRBD1 (6 bases). The CDR3 consists of 13 residues. V was cut by 7 bases and J by 2 bases, with 13 bases left in between. Germline V gives CDR1 SGHDT, CDR2 YYEEEE. The CDR3 nucleotides read TGTGCCAGCGGAACAGGGCCGACCTACGAGCAGTACTTC. Translated, it gives CASGTGPTYEQYF.

This chain joins TRBV20-1 and TRBJ1-2; the D gene is possibly TRBD1 (6 bases). This CDR3 contains 11 residues. The germline V gene has CDR1 DFQATT and CDR2 SNEGSKA (reference sequence). Trimming pared 6 bases from V and 2 bases from J, leaving 7 bases between. For the CDR3, the DNA is TGCAGTGCCGGACAGAACTATGGCTACACCTTC. Protein sequence: CSAGQNYGYTF.

J is TRBJ2-7 and V is TRBV7-9; D may be TRBD2 (5 bases). The CDR3 extends over 12 amino acids. The germline V gene encodes CDR1 SEHNR and CDR2 FQNEAQ (reference sequence). The germline V and J ends were trimmed by 3 bases and 7 bases, with 10 bases remaining between them. CDR3 region: CASSFGVGEQYF. CDR3 DNA sequence: TGTGCCAGCAGCTTCGGGGTAGGGGAGCAGTACTTC.

This chain connects TRBV5-1 to TRBJ1-1, with 8 bases identical to TRBD1. The CDR3 loop spans 17 amino acids. CDR1 and CDR2 (germline): SGHRS, YFSETQ. V dropped 3 bases and J dropped 0; count of bases not matched to a gene: 10. The CDR3 DNA reads as TGCGCCAGCAGCTCATATGGACAGGGCATTCTGAACACTGAAGCTTTCTTT. As protein: CASSSYGQGILNTEAFF.

The chain links TRBV7-2 to TRBJ2-5; the match to TRBD2 covers 7 bases. The V gene's germline CDR1 is SGHTA and CDR2 FQGNSA. Germline trimming cut 2 bases from V and 1 base from J; bases unmatched to any gene: 7. This CDR3 comprises 16 residues. CDR3 DNA: TGTGCCAGCAGCTTATTTACAGCGGGGCCCCAAGAGACCCAGTACTTC. Translation gives CASSLFTAGPQETQYF.

This chain links TRBV30 with TRBJ1-1; no firm D call. The CDR3 is made up of 14 amino acids. Germline values: CDR1 GTSNPN, CDR2 SVGIG (reference sequence). V shed 0 bases and J shed 5 bases, with 13 bases lying between them. The CDR3 sequence: CAWSVLGGRTEAFF. The CDR3 DNA sequence: TGTGCCTGGAGTGTACTGGGCGGTCGGACTGAAGCTTTCTTT.

This clone was counted only a few times. The chain combines TRBV7-2 with TRBJ2-2; tentatively, D is TRBD2 (6 bases). This CDR3 contains 15 residues. Germline V gene data show CDR1 as SGHTA and CDR2 as FQGNSA. V lost 1 base, J lost 5 bases, and 11 bases lay in between. The CDR3 bases are TGTGCCAGCAGCTTAGGGATTGGGGGGACCGGGGAGCTGTTTTTT. It codes for CASSLGIGGTGELFF.

This clone is medium-sized within its sample. In the same sample, other DNA sequences code for this CDR3. The chain links TRBV7-6 to TRBJ1-6; TRBD1 matches 9 bases. CDR3 length equals 14 residues. The trim removed 4 bases at V and 7 bases at J, leaving 2 bases unmatched. Germline V gene lookup returns CDR1 SGHVS and CDR2 FNYEAQ. The CDR3 protein is CASSSDRGNSPLHF. CDR3 bases: TGTGCCAGCAGCTCGGACAGGGGAAATTCACCCCTCCACTTT.

The chain's CDR3 is CASSMVGGSEAFF. The DNA for the CDR3 is TGTGCCAGTAGTATGGTGGGGGGCAGTGAAGCTTTCTTT. The V and J genes are TRBV19 and TRBJ1-1; a weak D match, TRBD1 (6 bases). The germline gives CDR1 LNHDA, CDR2 SQIVND (reference sequence). There are 13 residues in the CDR3. V was shortened by 3 bases and J by 7 bases, with 12 bases between the two germline ends.

The chain carries TRBV10-1 and TRBJ1-2; 9 bases are a match to TRBD1. This CDR3 is built from 16 residues. Germline CDR1 is WNHNN and CDR2 is SYGVQD (reference sequence). J was trimmed by 5 bases and V by 5 bases; bases with no gene match: 12. CDR3 nucleotides: TGCGCCAGCAGTACTGACTTACCCGGGACAGGGTATGGCTACACCTTC. This codes for CASSTDLPGTGYGYTF.

The V call is TRBV29-1, the J call TRBJ2-3; D is perhaps TRBD1 or TRBD2 (5 bases each). The ends were cut back, 4 bases at V and 7 bases at J, with 12 bases in the middle. The germline gives CDR1 SQVTM, CDR2 ANQGSEA. This CDR3 is built from 12 residues. As DNA, the CDR3 is TGCAGCGTTGCTAGAGAGGGGAATACGCAGTATTTT. Its protein is CSVAREGNTQYF.

The CDR3 sequence is CATQDRGGTEAFF. The CDR3 nucleotides read TGTGCCACACAAGATCGGGGGGGCACTGAAGCTTTCTTT. The chain couples TRBV27 to TRBJ1-1, with a possible D match to TRBD1 (5 bases). V lost 10 bases and J lost 4, with 16 bases in between. Germline V gene sequence: CDR1 MNHEY, CDR2 SMNVEV (reference sequence). The length of the CDR3 is 13 residues.

The CDR3 protein is CSAEAPGHYGYTF. The DNA of the CDR3 is TGCAGCGCCGAGGCGCCGGGTCACTATGGCTACACCTTC. The rearrangement uses TRBV29-1 and TRBJ1-2; the D is unclear. The CDR3 has 13 amino acids. V gave up 7 bases and J gave up 3 bases, with 15 bases separating them. Germline-derived CDR1 and CDR2 are SQVTM and ANQGSEA.

The genes are TRBV7-2 and TRBJ1-2; tentative D call: TRBD1 (5 bases). Germline-derived CDR1 and CDR2 are SGHTA and FQGNSA. This CDR3 has 14 residues. V lost 1 base, J lost 4 bases, and 10 bases lay in between. For the CDR3, the DNA is TGTGCCAGCAGCTTAGTTGACAGCATCTATGGCTACACCTTC. This gives the protein CASSLVDSIYGYTF.

The V call is TRBV30, the J call TRBJ2-7; the D gene is possibly TRBD1 (6 bases). Trimming cost V 4 bases and J 7 bases, with 14 bases left between them. Germline V gene data show CDR1 as GTSNPN and CDR2 as SVGIG (reference sequence). The length of the CDR3 is 12 residues. CDR3 nucleotide sequence: TGTGCCTGGAACCCCACAGGGAGTGAGCAGTACTTC. Translated: CAWNPTGSEQYF.

This chain links TRBV28 with TRBJ2-3; D might be TRBD1 or TRBD2, each matching 5 bases. The CDR3 runs to 15 residues. Looked up from germline, CDR1 is MDHEN and CDR2 is SYDVKM. V was shortened by 1 base and J by 4 bases, with 12 bases between the two germline ends. The CDR3 sequence: CASSLLGVASDTQYF. The CDR3 bases are TGTGCCAGCAGTTTATTGGGGGTCGCTTCAGATACGCAGTATTTT.

The chain joins TRBV5-4 to TRBJ2-5, with D possibly matching TRBD2 (5 bases). V was pared by 0 bases and J by 0 bases, with 12 bases between. The CDR3 runs to 16 residues. Germline CDR1 and CDR2: SGHNT and YYREEE (reference sequence). CDR3 protein: CASSLVLGQNQETQYF. CDR3 nucleotides: TGTGCCAGCAGCTTGGTACTAGGGCAGAACCAAGAGACCCAGTACTTC.

This chain links TRBV6-5 with TRBJ2-7; 12 nucleotides align to TRBD1. The germline CDR1 and CDR2 sequences are MNHEY and SVGAGI. This CDR3 is built from 15 residues. After removal of 7 bases from V and 7 bases from J, the junction contained 11 bases not matched to a gene. In DNA form, the CDR3 reads TGTGCCAGCACCCCCCCGGGACAGGGGGCGCGGGAGCAGTACTTC. Protein product: CASTPPGQGAREQYF.

The chain combines TRBV5-6 with TRBJ1-5; 7 bases are shared with TRBD1. The germline gives CDR1 SGHDT, CDR2 YYEEEE. V trimming: 3 bases; J trimming: 4 bases; junction bases outside the gene matches: 7. CDR3 length: 15 amino acids. The CDR3 DNA is TGTGCCAGCAGCTCGACAGGGATAGGGAATCAGCCCCAGCATTTT. Translation gives CASSSTGIGNQPQHF.

This sequence joins TRBV7-2 and TRBJ2-2; 9 nucleotides line up with TRBD1. Germline CDR1 SGHTA, CDR2 FQGNSA. The CDR3 loop spans 14 amino acids. The V and J ends lost 5 bases and 6 bases, in that order; junction bases with no gene match: 4. CDR3 coding DNA: TGTGCCAGCAGCGCCCGGACAGGGGCCGGGGAGCTGTTTTTT. This sequence encodes CASSARTGAGELFF.